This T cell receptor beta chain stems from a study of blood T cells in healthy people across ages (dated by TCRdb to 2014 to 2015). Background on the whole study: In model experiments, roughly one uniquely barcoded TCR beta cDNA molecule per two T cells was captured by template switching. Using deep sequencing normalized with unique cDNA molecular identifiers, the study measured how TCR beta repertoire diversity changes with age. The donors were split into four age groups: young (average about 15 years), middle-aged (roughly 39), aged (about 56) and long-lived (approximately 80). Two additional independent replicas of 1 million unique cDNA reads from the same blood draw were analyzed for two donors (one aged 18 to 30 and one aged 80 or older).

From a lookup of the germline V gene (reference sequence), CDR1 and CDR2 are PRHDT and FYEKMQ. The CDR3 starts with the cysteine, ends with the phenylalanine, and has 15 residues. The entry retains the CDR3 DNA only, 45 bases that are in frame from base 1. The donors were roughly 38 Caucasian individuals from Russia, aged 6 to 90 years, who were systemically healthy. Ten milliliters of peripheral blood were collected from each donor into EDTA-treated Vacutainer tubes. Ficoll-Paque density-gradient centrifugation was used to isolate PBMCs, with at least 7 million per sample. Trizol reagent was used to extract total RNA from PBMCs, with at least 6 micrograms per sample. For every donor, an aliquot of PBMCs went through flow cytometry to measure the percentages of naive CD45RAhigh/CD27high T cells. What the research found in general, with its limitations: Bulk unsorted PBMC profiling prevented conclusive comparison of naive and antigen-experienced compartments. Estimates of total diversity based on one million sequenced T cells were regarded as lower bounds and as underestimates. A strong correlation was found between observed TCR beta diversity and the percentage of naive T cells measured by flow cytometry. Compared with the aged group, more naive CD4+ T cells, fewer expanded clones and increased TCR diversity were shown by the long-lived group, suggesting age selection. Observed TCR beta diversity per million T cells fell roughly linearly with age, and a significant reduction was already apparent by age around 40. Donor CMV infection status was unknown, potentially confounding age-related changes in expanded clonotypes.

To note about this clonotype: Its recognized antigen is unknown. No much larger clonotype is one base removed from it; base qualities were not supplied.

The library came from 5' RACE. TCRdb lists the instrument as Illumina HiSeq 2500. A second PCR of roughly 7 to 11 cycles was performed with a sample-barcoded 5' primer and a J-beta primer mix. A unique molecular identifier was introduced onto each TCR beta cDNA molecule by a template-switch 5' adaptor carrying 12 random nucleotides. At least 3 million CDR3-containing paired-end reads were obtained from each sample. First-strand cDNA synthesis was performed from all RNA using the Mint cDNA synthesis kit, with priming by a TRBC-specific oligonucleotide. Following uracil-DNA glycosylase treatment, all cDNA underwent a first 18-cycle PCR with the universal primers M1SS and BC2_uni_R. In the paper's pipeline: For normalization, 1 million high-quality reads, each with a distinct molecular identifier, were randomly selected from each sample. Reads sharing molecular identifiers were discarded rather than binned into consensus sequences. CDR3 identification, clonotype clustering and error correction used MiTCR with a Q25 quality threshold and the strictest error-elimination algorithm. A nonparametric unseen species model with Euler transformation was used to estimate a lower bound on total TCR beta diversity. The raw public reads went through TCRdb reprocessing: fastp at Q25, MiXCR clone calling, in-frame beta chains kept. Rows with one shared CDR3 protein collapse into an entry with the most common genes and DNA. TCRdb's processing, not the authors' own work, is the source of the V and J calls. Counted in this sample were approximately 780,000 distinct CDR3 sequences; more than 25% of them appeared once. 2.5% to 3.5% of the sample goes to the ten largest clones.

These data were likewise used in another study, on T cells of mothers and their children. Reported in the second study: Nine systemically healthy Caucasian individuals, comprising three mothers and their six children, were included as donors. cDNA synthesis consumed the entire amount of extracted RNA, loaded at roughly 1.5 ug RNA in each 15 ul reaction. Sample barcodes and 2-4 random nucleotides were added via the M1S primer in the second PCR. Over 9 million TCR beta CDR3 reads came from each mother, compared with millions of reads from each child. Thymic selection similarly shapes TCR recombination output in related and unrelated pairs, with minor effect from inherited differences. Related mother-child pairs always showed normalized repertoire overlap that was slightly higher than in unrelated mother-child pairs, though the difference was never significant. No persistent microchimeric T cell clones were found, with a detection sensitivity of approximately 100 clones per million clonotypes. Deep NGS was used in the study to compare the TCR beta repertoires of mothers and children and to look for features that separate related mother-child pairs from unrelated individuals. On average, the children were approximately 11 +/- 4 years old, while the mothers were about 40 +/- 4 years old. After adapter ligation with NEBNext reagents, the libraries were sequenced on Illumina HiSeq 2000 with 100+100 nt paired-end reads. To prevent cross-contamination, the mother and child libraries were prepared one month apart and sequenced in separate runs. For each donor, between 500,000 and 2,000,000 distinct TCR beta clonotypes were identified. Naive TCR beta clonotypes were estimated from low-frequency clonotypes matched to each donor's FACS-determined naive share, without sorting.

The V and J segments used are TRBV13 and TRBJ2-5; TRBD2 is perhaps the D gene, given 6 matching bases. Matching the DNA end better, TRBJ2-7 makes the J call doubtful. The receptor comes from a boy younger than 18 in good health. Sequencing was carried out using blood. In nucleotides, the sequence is TGTGCCAGCAGCTTAGGATCGGGGGATTCCTACGAGCAGTACTTC. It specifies CASSLGSGDSYEQYF.